This T cell receptor beta chain was obtained from a study of blood T cell repertoires in COVID-19. In the study overall: Acute and convalescent COVID-19 samples came from the United States, Italy and Spain. In each case, the material was cDNA or gDNA derived from T cells, B-cell-depleted T cells, or PBMCs.

V shed 6 bases, J shed 5 bases, and the junction held 10 bases outside the gene matches. The CDR3 has 15 residues. CDR1 and CDR2 (germline): SGHKS, YYEKEE (reference sequence). Original methodology: Reference gene primers were amplified, and this amplification served to estimate nucleated cell counts. Method: immunoSEQ multiplex PCR; TCRdb's copy keeps in-frame clones and lacks some. V and J calls and clone size follow that table, whereas D and trimming were derived from the DNA. The data hold around 60,000 clones, with 75% to 90% observed a single time. This TCR derives from a man of 80 years or more with acute or convalescent COVID-19. Material for sequencing was peripheral blood. The J gene is TRBJ2-2, the V gene TRBV5-5; TRBD1 matches at 7 bases. CDR3 loop: CASNLGTVGTGELFF. Written as DNA, the CDR3 is TGTGCCAGCAACCTGGGGACAGTCGGTACCGGGGAGCTGTTTTTT.